This entry lists 23 T cell receptor beta chains sequenced from one sample in a study of shared clonotypes between healthy human individuals. Terminally differentiated effector memory CD45RA+ cells were excluded from the naive CD8 cells, which were CD45RO-negative and positively selected for CCR7. Clones were read by immunoSEQ multiplex PCR, and TCRdb kept only the in-frame ones, dropping some. The repertoire includes roughly 770,000 clones, about 96% of them detected once, and about 0.22% sits in the top ten. The sequenced sample was naive CD8+ T cells sorted from blood. These receptors were obtained from a man aged 30-40 years in good health.

This sequence joins TRBV9 and TRBJ2-2; D possibly corresponds to TRBD2 (5 bases). Germline values: CDR1 SGDLS, CDR2 YYNGEE. This CDR3 spans 16 amino acids. Between the trimmed V and J ends, which lost 5 bases and 0 bases, there was a span of 14 bases. Here the CDR3 DNA reads TGTGCCAGCAGTCCTTACACGGGAACGAACACCGGGGAGCTGTTTTTT. Amino acids: CASSPYTGTNTGELFF.

V usage is TRBV12-5 and J usage is TRBJ2-7; D could derive from TRBD1 or TRBD2 (5 bases each). This CDR3 spans 13 amino acids. V lost 6 bases and J 7 bases, leaving 16 bases between the germline ends. Germline CDR1 reads LGHNT; CDR2 reads FRNRAP. The CDR3 here is CASGRRDLWEQYF. In DNA form, the CDR3 reads TGTGCTAGTGGCCGAAGGGACCTCTGGGAGCAGTACTTC.

The chain recombines TRBV19 with TRBJ2-1; D uncertain. The V gene lost 3 bases and the J gene lost 0 bases, with 6 bases spanning the gap. CDR1 LNHDA and CDR2 SQIVND come from the germline V gene (reference sequence). CDR3 length: 14 amino acids. CDR3 protein: CASSMVLSYNEQFF. The CDR3 DNA is TGTGCCAGTAGTATGGTTCTCTCCTACAATGAGCAGTTCTTC.

The chain recombines TRBV6-5 with TRBJ1-1, with D perhaps TRBD1 (6 bases). V lost 2 bases and J lost 3, with 10 bases in between. The length of the CDR3 is 14 residues. The germline gives CDR1 MNHEY, CDR2 SVGAGI. CDR3 protein: CASSYRGGDTEAFF. The CDR3 coding sequence is TGTGCCAGCAGTTACCGGGGGGGCGACACTGAAGCTTTCTTT.

V gene TRBV2 combines with J gene TRBJ2-7, with 7 bases fitting TRBD1. The V gene's germline CDR1 is SNHLY and CDR2 FYNNEI. This CDR3 is 13 amino acids long. J was trimmed by 2 bases and V by 8 bases; bases with no gene match: 6. In DNA form, the CDR3 reads TGTGCCAGCTCGACAGGGAACCCCTACGAGCAGTACTTC. Protein product: CASSTGNPYEQYF.

The chain recombines TRBV5-4 with TRBJ2-7; D possibly uses TRBD1 or TRBD2 (5 bases each). V was clipped by 3 bases and J by 2 bases, with 6 bases between them. The germline V gene encodes CDR1 SGHNT and CDR2 YYREEE (reference sequence). CDR3 size: 12 residues. The CDR3 bases are TGTGCCAGCAGCTGGGGGACCTACGAGCAGTACTTC. Translating gives CASSWGTYEQYF.

The chain combines TRBV7-9 with TRBJ2-2; no reliable D call. The CDR3 is 12 residues long. Germline CDR1 and CDR2: SEHNR and FQNEAQ (reference sequence). With 2 bases removed from V and 6 bases from J, the gap between germline ends came to 4 bases. CDR3 coding DNA: TGTGCCAGCAGCTTAACTCCCGGGGAGCTGTTTTTT. Amino acid sequence: CASSLTPGELFF.

This chain links TRBV27 with TRBJ1-1, with a tentative D call TRBD1 (6 bases). V lost 5 bases and J lost 2, with 12 bases in between. The CDR3 totals 14 residues. Germline lookup yields CDR1 MNHEY and CDR2 SMNVEV (reference sequence). CDR3 nucleotides: TGTGCCAGCAGTCCCGGACAGTTTAACACTGAAGCTTTCTTT. Translating it yields CASSPGQFNTEAFF.

The chain employs TRBV5-5 and TRBJ2-1, with 13 bases that match TRBD2. Germline loops: CDR1 SGHKS, CDR2 YYEKEE (reference sequence). The CDR3 loop spans 15 amino acids. After removal of 4 bases from V and 6 bases from J, the junction contained 4 bases not matched to a gene. The CDR3, as DNA: TGTGCCAGCAGCCAACTAGCGGGAGGGGTCAATGAGCAGTTCTTC. As protein: CASSQLAGGVNEQFF.

CDR3 nucleotides: TGTGCCAGTACGCCAGGGCCGCTATATAGCAATCAGCCCCAGCATTTT. Residues: CASTPGPLYSNQPQHF. V gene TRBV19 combines with J gene TRBJ1-5; perhaps TRBD1 as D (5 bases). The CDR3 is 16 residues long. Per germline, CDR1 LNHDA and CDR2 SQIVND (reference sequence). The V and J ends lost 7 bases and 0 bases respectively, with 16 bases between them. Complete variable domain (other parts from reference TRBV19 and TRBJ1-5): DGGITQSPKYLFRKEGQNVTLSCEQNLNHDAMYWYRQDPGQGLRLIYYSQIVNDFQKGDIAEGYSVSREKKESFPLTVTSAQKNPTAFYLCASTPGPLYSNQPQHFGDGTRLSIL.

This clone was seen just once. This chain links TRBV6-5 with TRBJ2-2; the match to TRBD1 covers 7 bases. Germline V gene lookup returns CDR1 MNHEY and CDR2 SVGAGI. The CDR3 is 16 amino acids. The J segment lost 3 bases and the V segment lost 0 bases, leaving 4 bases of the junction unmatched. Written as DNA, the CDR3 is TGTGCCAGCAGTTACTCTTCGGGGACAGACACCGGGGAGCTGTTTTTT. Residues: CASSYSSGTDTGELFF.

The chain uses TRBV7-7 and TRBJ2-3, with 7 bases that match TRBD2. The CDR3 consists of 15 residues. V lost 5 bases to trimming and J lost 2 bases; unmatched junction nucleotides: 7. Germline V gene sequence: CDR1 SSHAT, CDR2 FNYEAQ (reference sequence). CDR3: CASSRGEFDTDTQYF. CDR3 sequence (DNA): TGTGCCAGCAGCCGGGGGGAATTTGACACAGATACGCAGTATTTT.

The chain joins TRBV14 to TRBJ2-3, with unresolved D. The germline V and J ends were trimmed by 1 base and 0 bases, with 14 bases remaining between them. The CDR3 is made up of 17 amino acids. Germline CDR1 and CDR2: SGHDN and FVKESK. The CDR3 loop is CASSQAQTVASTDTQYF. The DNA for the CDR3 is TGTGCCAGCAGCCAAGCCCAAACAGTGGCTAGCACAGATACGCAGTATTTT.

CDR3 in amino acids: CASSQLAGGVDTQYF. CDR3 in DNA: TGTGCCAGCAGCCAACTAGCGGGAGGGGTAGATACGCAGTATTTT. V usage is TRBV27 and J usage is TRBJ2-3, with 13 bases that match TRBD2. Germline values: CDR1 MNHEY, CDR2 SMNVEV (reference sequence). The CDR3 has 15 amino acids. V dropped 6 bases and J dropped 5; count of bases not matched to a gene: 5.

This sequence joins TRBV19 and TRBJ2-1; D possibly corresponds to TRBD1 (6 bases). The CDR3 totals 14 residues. The V end was cut by 8 bases, the J end by 0 bases, with 11 bases between. Germline V gene data show CDR1 as LNHDA and CDR2 as SQIVND (reference sequence). The CDR3 coding sequence is TGTGCCAGTCAGGGGCCAGGCTCCTACAATGAGCAGTTCTTC. Its translation is CASQGPGSYNEQFF.

The genes are TRBV7-9 and TRBJ2-2; D is perhaps TRBD1 or TRBD2 (5 bases each). This CDR3 has 14 amino acids. Between the trimmed V and J ends, which lost 4 bases and 6 bases, there was a span of 12 bases. In germline, CDR1 is SEHNR, CDR2 FQNEAQ (reference sequence). CDR3 sequence reads: CASSSGRGPGELFF. In DNA, the CDR3 is TGTGCCAGCAGCTCGGGACGGGGCCCCGGGGAGCTGTTTTTT. The whole variable domain, filled in from reference TRBV7-9 and TRBJ2-2, reads DTGVSQNPRHKITKRGQNVTFRCDPISEHNRLYWYRQTLGQGPEFLTYFQNEAQLEKSRLLSDRFSAERPKGSFSTLEIQRTEQGDSAMYLCASSSGRGPGELFFGEGSRLTVL.

The V call is TRBV27, the J call TRBJ2-7, with D perhaps matching TRBD2 (5 bases). The germline V gene encodes CDR1 MNHEY and CDR2 SMNVEV (reference sequence). V was pared by 5 bases and J by 2 bases, with 22 bases between. This CDR3 has 17 amino acids. Written as DNA, the CDR3 is TGTGCCAGCAGTCCAGCCGGACTTCAGGACGATACCTACGAGCAGTACTTC. Translating gives CASSPAGLQDDTYEQYF.

The chain joins TRBV27 to TRBJ2-2, with 8 bases fitting TRBD2. Germline CDR1 and CDR2: MNHEY and SMNVEV (reference sequence). Losses at the gene ends were 7 bases for V and 0 bases for J; bases not matched to a gene: 10. The CDR3 consists of 17 residues. CDR3 amino acids: CASNPRGGRTNTGELFF. Here the CDR3 DNA reads TGTGCCAGCAACCCCCGGGGCGGGAGGACGAACACCGGGGAGCTGTTTTTT.

The chain couples TRBV4-3 to TRBJ2-3, with 7 bases that match TRBD1. The V gene end was trimmed by 3 bases and the J gene end by 2 bases; junction bases not matched to a gene: 5. The CDR3 totals 15 residues. The germline V gene encodes CDR1 LGHNA and CDR2 YSLEER. The CDR3 DNA follows: TGCGCCAGCAGCCATACACAGGGGCCCACAGATACGCAGTATTTT. Translating it yields CASSHTQGPTDTQYF.

The chain couples TRBV28 to TRBJ1-3; D uncertain. With 7 bases removed from V and 9 bases from J, the gap between germline ends came to 10 bases. The germline V gene encodes CDR1 MDHEN and CDR2 SYDVKM. This CDR3 is built from 11 residues. DNA of the CDR3: TGTGCCAGCACCGAGAAGAGCACCATATATTTT. Protein sequence: CASTEKSTIYF.

The chain combines TRBV7-9 with TRBJ1-1; the D is unclear. This CDR3 region has 16 residues. Germline V gene lookup returns CDR1 SEHNR and CDR2 FQNEAQ (reference sequence). The V gene lost 1 base and the J gene lost 1 base, with 13 bases spanning the gap. The chain's CDR3 is CASSLVRQETNTEAFF. The CDR3 nucleotides read TGTGCCAGCAGCTTAGTTCGGCAGGAAACGAACACTGAAGCTTTCTTT.

In the case of this clone: Different DNA sequences within this sample yield the same CDR3. The gene calls are TRBV5-1 and TRBJ2-7, with TRBD1 identical over 10 bases. CDR3 length: 14 amino acids. From germline, CDR1 is SGHRS and CDR2 YFSETQ. V dropped 4 bases and J dropped 7; count of bases not matched to a gene: 8. As DNA, the CDR3 is TGCGCCAGCAGCAACCGGGACAGGGGTTATGAGCAGTACTTC. Its protein is CASSNRDRGYEQYF.

As concerns this clone: Other DNA sequences from this sample encode an identical CDR3 as well. The V gene is TRBV7-9, the J gene TRBJ2-7; D is unclear. V lost 5 bases and J lost 0, with 5 bases in between. Germline V lookup: CDR1 SEHNR, CDR2 FQNEAQ (reference sequence). The CDR3 length is 12 residues. The CDR3: CASSASSYEQYF. CDR3 in DNA: TGTGCCAGCAGCGCAAGCTCCTACGAGCAGTACTTC.